Below are 15 T cell receptor beta chains sequenced from a single sample in a study of T cells in women clearing cervical HPV infection. Sequencing was performed with immunoSEQ multiplex PCR; in TCRdb, only in-frame clones are kept and a portion is missing. Its clone listing holds around 23,000 clones. Sequencing was done on a sample of blood buffy coat. These receptors were collected from a woman between 18 and 70 years old with a cervical HPV16 infection that either progressed to CIN3+ or cleared (not recorded which).

About this clone itself: The read terminates 3 residues ahead of where the CDR3 ends, so the germline J gene completes it. This rearrangement joins TRBV29-1 to TRBJ1-1; D unclear. V was shortened by 3 bases and J by 2 bases, with 10 bases between the two germline ends. Germline CDR1 reads SQVTM; CDR2 reads ANQGSEA. The CDR3 is 13 amino acids. The DNA read from the CDR3 is TGCAGCGTTGAGGGCAACCATAACACTGAA. Its protein product is CSVEGNHNTE. The full CDR3 protein is CSVEGNHNTEAFF.

This clone counts as medium-sized by frequency. The read comes to an end 3 residues before the CDR3 does, leaving the germline J gene to fill in the end. This chain joins TRBV19 and TRBJ1-4; D is ambiguous. CDR1 and CDR2 (germline): LNHDA, SQIVND (reference sequence). The CDR3 runs 14 residues. Trimming removed 6 bases from V and 6 bases from J, with 14 bases in between. The part of the CDR3 DNA that was read is TGTGCCAGTAGCAACTCCCCGAGGGATGAAAAA. Translating it yields CASSNSPRDEK. In full, the CDR3 is CASSNSPRDEKLFF.

Points on this clone: The sequenced fragment ends 3 residues before the CDR3 boundary, so the rest is inferred from the germline J gene. V and J are TRBV7-3 and TRBJ2-3, with 10 bases lining up with TRBD1. CDR3 length: 16 amino acids. V lost 5 bases, J lost 1 base, and 6 bases stayed unmatched. CDR1 is SGHTA, CDR2 FQGTGA, per germline. Here the CDR3 reads CASSPQTGGGTDTQYF. The sequenced CDR3 bases are TGTGCCAGCAGCCCTCAGACAGGGGGCGGCACAGATACG.

As concerns this clone: Read sequence stops 3 residues before the CDR3 end, and the germline J gene provides the missing end. The chain has TRBV6-2 or TRBV6-3 and TRBJ1-6, with D possibly being TRBD1 (6 bases). The V gene's germline CDR1 is MNHEY and CDR2 SVGEGT. This CDR3 is built from 12 residues. CDR3 DNA, as far as it was read: TGTGCCAGCAACGGGCCGCAGGGGCCC. Translating gives CASNGPQGP. The whole CDR3 protein is CASNGPQGPLHF.

About this clone itself: The read comes to an end 3 residues before the CDR3 does, leaving the germline J gene to fill in the end. The chain is built from TRBV6-2 or TRBV6-3 and TRBJ1-5; a weak D match, TRBD1 (6 bases). Trimming took off 6 bases at V and 6 bases at J, with 24 bases between the two ends. Germline loops: CDR1 MNHEY, CDR2 SVGEGT. This CDR3 has 17 amino acids. CDR3 bases read: TGTGCCAGCAGCCCTTTTACCTTCACAGGGCGCCGTCAGCCC. Amino acid sequence: CASSPFTFTGRRQP. The CDR3 in its entirety is CASSPFTFTGRRQPQHF.

To note about this clone: Read sequence stops 3 residues before the CDR3 end, and the germline J gene provides the missing end. The chain combines TRBV18 with TRBJ2-7; D possibly corresponds to TRBD2 (6 bases). V lost 6 bases and J 3 bases, leaving 15 bases between the germline ends. Germline V gene data show CDR1 as KGHSH and CDR2 as LQKENI. This CDR3 region has 14 residues. CDR3 bases read: TGTGCCAGCTCCCTGATTTTGGGGGGCTACGAG. This sequence encodes CASSLILGGYE. The full CDR3 is CASSLILGGYEQYF.

Regarding this clone: The CDR3 end falls 3 residues outside the read, so it is completed with the germline J gene. This chain joins TRBV7-2 and TRBJ2-7, with D hard to call. The CDR3 has 13 residues. Trimming stripped 9 bases from V and 3 bases from J, with 15 bases between. The V gene's germline CDR1 is SGHTA and CDR2 FQGNSA. The covered CDR3 bases are TGTGCCAGTCCGATTCCCCCCGGCTACGAG. Translated: CASPIPPGYE. In full, the CDR3 is CASPIPPGYEQYF.

Concerning this clone: The CDR3 end falls 3 residues outside the read, so it is completed with the germline J gene. V usage is TRBV6-2 or TRBV6-3 and J usage is TRBJ2-3, with TRBD1 matching 9 bases. The CDR3 runs 12 residues. Germline V gene lookup returns CDR1 MNHEY and CDR2 SVGEGT. CDR3 DNA (partial): TGTGCCAGCAGTTGGACAGGGGAGACG. Protein product: CASSWTGET. The whole CDR3 protein is CASSWTGETQYF.

With respect to this clone: The read ends 3 residues shy of where the CDR3 ends; the end is completed using the germline J gene. This chain links TRBV19 with TRBJ1-6; a possible D gene is TRBD1 (5 bases). The V gene lost 4 bases and the J gene lost 7 bases, with 14 bases spanning the gap. The germline CDR1 and CDR2 sequences are LNHDA and SQIVND (reference sequence). CDR3 length: 15 residues. CDR3 loop: CASSTVGRSNSPLHF. Partial CDR3 DNA: TGTGCCAGTAGTACCGTGGGGCGCTCCAATTCACCC.

With regard to this clone: The CDR3 goes on 3 residues after the read ends, and that part is filled in from the germline J gene. The V and J genes are TRBV19 and TRBJ2-5, with 7 bases fitting TRBD1. After removal of 5 bases from V and 1 base from J, the junction contained 4 bases not matched to a gene. Germline CDR1 reads LNHDA; CDR2 reads SQIVND (reference sequence). This CDR3 is 14 amino acids long. The CDR3 DNA, read in part, is TGTGCCAGTAGTGCAGGGACAGCCCAAGAGACC. Translated: CASSAGTAQET. The CDR3, in full, reads CASSAGTAQETQYF.

With respect to this clone: The read finishes 3 residues shy of the CDR3 end, and the germline J gene is used to complete it. The chain carries TRBV5-1 and TRBJ2-3; 7 nucleotides line up with TRBD1. V shed 0 bases and J 4 bases; nucleotides not matched to a gene: 8. From germline, CDR1 is SGHRS and CDR2 YFSETQ. This CDR3 region has 16 residues. The CDR3 sequence is CASSLVGQGVSDTQYF. The part of the CDR3 DNA that was read is TGCGCCAGCAGCTTGGTTGGTCAGGGGGTTTCAGATACG.

Notes on this clone: The read stops 3 residues short of the end of the CDR3; the missing end is completed from the germline J gene. The chain couples TRBV11-2 to TRBJ2-3, with 7 positions matching TRBD1. The CDR3 is made up of 14 amino acids. CDR1 is SGHAT and CDR2 is FQNNGV in the germline V gene. With V trimmed by 5 bases and J by 1 base, 3 bases remained unmatched. Here the CDR3 reads CASSLQGGTDTQYF. The sequenced CDR3 bases are TGTGCCAGCAGCCTTCAGGGGGGCACAGATACG.

Details on this clone: Sequencing ends 3 residues short of the CDR3 end; the germline J gene provides the rest. The chain employs TRBV5-5 and TRBJ2-2; maybe TRBD1 (6 bases). Per the germline V gene, CDR1 is SGHKS and CDR2 is YYEKEE (reference sequence). CDR3 size: 14 residues. The sequenced CDR3 bases are TGTGCCAGCAGCGGACCGGGACAACGTGAAAAG. Translated, it gives CASSGPGQREK. The CDR3 reads in full as CASSGPGQREKLFF.

Notes on this clone: The read ends 3 residues before the CDR3 terminus; that terminus is restored from the germline J gene. V gene TRBV20-1 combines with J gene TRBJ2-5, with 11 bases identical to TRBD2. V trimming: 2 bases; J trimming: 7 bases; junction bases outside the gene matches: 6. The CDR3 is made up of 14 amino acids. CDR1 and CDR2 from the germline V gene are DFQATT and SNEGSKA (reference sequence). Incomplete CDR3 DNA: TGCAGTGCTAGACCTAGCGGGGGGCAGGGGACC. Encoded protein: CSARPSGGQGT. The full CDR3 sequence reads CSARPSGGQGTQYF.

A word on this clone: The read comes to an end 3 residues before the CDR3 does, leaving the germline J gene to fill in the end. In the same sample, other DNA sequences code for this CDR3. This sequence joins TRBV7-3 and TRBJ1-2; D perhaps matches TRBD1 (6 bases). The length of the CDR3 is 14 residues. Germline CDR1 reads SGHTA; CDR2 reads FQGTGA. The CDR3: CASSLAGGTDTYTF. The part of the CDR3 DNA that was read is TGTGCCAGCAGCCTAGCGGGGGGCACAGATACC. Variable domain in full (rest from reference TRBV7-3 and TRBJ1-2): GAGVSQTPSNKVTEKGKYVELRCDPISGHTALYWYRQSLGQGPEFLIYFQGTGAADDSGLPNDRFFAVRPEGSVSTLKIQRTERGDSAVYLCASSLAGGTDTYTFGSGTRLTVV.